This T cell receptor beta chain derives from a study of blood T cell repertoires in COVID-19. Only in-frame clones appear in the TCRdb table, and some are missing; sequencing was by immunoSEQ multiplex PCR. Of about 90,000 clones detected, approximately 86% appear once; the ten largest clones hold 10% to 15%. The germline V gene has CDR1 SNHLY and CDR2 FYNNEI. This CDR3 contains 12 residues. Trimming shortened V by 8 bases and J by 3 bases, and 10 bases separated the two germline ends. The chain couples TRBV2 to TRBJ2-5, with D unresolved. The sequencing sample was made of peripheral blood. The origin of this receptor is a woman between 70 and 85 years old with active or convalescent COVID-19. The CDR3 DNA is TGTGCCAGCTGTCTGACTGAAGAGACCCAGTACTTC. It encodes CASCLTEETQYF. The complete variable domain, with remaining parts taken from reference TRBV2 and TRBJ2-5, reads EPEVTQTPSHQVTQMGQEVILRCVPISNHLYFYWYRQILGQKVEFLVSFYNNEISEKSEIFDDQFSVERPDGSNFTLKIRSTKLEDSAMYFCASCLTEETQYFGPGTRLLVL.